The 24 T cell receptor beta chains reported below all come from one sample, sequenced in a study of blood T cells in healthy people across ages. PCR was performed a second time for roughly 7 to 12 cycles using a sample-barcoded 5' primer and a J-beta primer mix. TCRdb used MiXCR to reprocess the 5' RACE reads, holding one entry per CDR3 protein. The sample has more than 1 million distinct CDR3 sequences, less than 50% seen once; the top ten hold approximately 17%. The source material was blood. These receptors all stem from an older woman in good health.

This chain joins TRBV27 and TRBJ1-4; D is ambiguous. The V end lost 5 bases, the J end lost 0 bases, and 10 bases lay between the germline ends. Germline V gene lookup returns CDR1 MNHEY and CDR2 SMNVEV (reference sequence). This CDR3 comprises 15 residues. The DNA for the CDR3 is TGTGCCAGCAGTCTCCGGGCCACAACTAATGAAAAACTGTTTTTT. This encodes CASSLRATTNEKLFF.

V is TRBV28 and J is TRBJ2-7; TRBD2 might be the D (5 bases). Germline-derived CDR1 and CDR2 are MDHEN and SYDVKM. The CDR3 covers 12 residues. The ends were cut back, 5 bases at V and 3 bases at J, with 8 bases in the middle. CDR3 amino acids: CASSKLVYEQYF. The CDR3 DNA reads TGTGCCAGCAGTAAACTAGTCTACGAGCAGTACTTC.

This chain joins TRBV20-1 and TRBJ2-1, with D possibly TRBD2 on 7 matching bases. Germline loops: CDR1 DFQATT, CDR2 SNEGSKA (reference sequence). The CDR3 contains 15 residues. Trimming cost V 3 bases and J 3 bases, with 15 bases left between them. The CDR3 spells CSARVAGAHYNEQFF. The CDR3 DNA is TGCAGTGCTAGGGTGGCGGGGGCCCACTACAATGAGCAGTTCTTC.

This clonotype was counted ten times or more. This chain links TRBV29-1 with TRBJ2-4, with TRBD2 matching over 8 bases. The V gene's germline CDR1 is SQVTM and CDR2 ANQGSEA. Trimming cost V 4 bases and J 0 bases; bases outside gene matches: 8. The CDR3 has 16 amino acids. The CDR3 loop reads CSVGDSGNLAKNIQYF. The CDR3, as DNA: TGCAGCGTTGGTGATAGCGGGAACTTAGCCAAAAACATTCAGTACTTC.

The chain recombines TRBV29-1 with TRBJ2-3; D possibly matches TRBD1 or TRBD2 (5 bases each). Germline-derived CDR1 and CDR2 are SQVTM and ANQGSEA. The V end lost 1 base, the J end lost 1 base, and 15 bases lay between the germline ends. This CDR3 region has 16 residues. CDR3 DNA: TGCAGCGTTGAAGGTGGGGGAAGAGGACGCACAGATACGCAGTATTTT. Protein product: CSVEGGGRGRTDTQYF.

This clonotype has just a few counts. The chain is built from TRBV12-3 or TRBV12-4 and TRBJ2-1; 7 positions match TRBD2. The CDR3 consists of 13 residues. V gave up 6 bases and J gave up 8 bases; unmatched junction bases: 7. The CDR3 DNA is TGTGCCAGCAGAGGCGGGAGTACCCATGAGCAGTTCTTC. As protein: CASRGGSTHEQFF.

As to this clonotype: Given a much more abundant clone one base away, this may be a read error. The CDR3 bases are TGCAGTGCCCAGGGGTCGGGAGCCTCCTACGAGCAGTACTTC. This encodes CSAQGSGASYEQYF. The chain couples TRBV20-1 to TRBJ2-7, with D perhaps TRBD1 or TRBD2 (6 bases each). V lost 6 bases, J lost 0 bases, and 15 bases lay in between. This CDR3 is built from 14 residues. CDR1 and CDR2 from the germline V gene are DFQATT and SNEGSKA (reference sequence).

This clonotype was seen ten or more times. The CDR3 DNA reads TGCAGCGCAGGACACCCCCCTCAAGAGACCCAGTACTTC. Amino acid sequence: CSAGHPPQETQYF. The V call is TRBV29-1, the J call TRBJ2-5, with D possibly TRBD1 on 5 matching bases. The CDR3 loop spans 13 amino acids. Germline loops: CDR1 SQVTM, CDR2 ANQGSEA. The germline V and J ends were trimmed by 7 bases and 2 bases, with 14 bases remaining between them.

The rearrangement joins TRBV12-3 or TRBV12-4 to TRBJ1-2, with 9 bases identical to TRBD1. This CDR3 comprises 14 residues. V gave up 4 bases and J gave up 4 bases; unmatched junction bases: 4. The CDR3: CASSYRDRAYGYTF. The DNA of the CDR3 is TGTGCCAGCAGTTACCGGGACAGGGCCTATGGCTACACCTTC.

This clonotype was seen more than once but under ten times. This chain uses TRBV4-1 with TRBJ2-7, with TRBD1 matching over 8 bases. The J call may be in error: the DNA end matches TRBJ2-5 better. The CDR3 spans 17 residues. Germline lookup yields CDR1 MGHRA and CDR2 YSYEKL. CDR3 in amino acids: CASSPVEWRTGRETQYF. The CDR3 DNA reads TGCGCCAGCAGCCCTGTTGAATGGCGGACAGGGAGGGAGACCCAGTACTTC.

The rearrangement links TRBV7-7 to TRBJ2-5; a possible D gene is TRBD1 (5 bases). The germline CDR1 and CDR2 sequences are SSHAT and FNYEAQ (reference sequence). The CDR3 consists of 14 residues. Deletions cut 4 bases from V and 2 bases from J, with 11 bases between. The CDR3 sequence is CASSSGLHQETQYF. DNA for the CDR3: TGTGCCAGCAGCTCAGGGCTTCATCAAGAGACCCAGTACTTC.

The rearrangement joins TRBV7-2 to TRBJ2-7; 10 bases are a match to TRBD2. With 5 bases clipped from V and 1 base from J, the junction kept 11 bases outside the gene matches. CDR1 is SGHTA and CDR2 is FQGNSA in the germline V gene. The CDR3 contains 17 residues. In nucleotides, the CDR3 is TGTGCCAGCAGCCCACCGCCTAGCGGGAGTTGGTCCTACGAGCAGTACTTC. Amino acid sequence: CASSPPPSGSWSYEQYF.

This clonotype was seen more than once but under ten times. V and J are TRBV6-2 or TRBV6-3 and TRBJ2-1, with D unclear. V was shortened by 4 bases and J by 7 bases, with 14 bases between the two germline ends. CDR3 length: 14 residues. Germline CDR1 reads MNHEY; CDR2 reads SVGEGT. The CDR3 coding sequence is TGTGCCAGCAGTTTGCTGGGATTTTGGAATGAGCAGTTCTTC. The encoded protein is CASSLLGFWNEQFF.

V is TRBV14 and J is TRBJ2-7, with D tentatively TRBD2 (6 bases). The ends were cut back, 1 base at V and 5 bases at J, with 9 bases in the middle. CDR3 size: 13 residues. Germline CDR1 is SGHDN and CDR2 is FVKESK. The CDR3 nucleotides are TGTGCCAGCAGCCAAGCGGGAGCCCACGAGCAGTACTTC. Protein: CASSQAGAHEQYF.

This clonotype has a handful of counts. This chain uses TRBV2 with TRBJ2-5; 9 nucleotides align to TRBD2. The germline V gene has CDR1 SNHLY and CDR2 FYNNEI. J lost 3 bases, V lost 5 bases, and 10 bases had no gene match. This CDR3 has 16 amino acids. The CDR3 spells CASSLWGGRAKETQYF. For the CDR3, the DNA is TGTGCCAGCAGTCTGTGGGGCGGGAGGGCCAAAGAGACCCAGTACTTC.

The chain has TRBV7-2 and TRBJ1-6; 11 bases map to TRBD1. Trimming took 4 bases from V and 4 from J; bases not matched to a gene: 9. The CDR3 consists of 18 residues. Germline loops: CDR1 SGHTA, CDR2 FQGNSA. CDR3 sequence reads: CASSSTGQGVSYNSPLHF. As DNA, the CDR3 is TGTGCCAGCAGCTCGACGGGACAGGGGGTCTCTTATAATTCACCCCTCCACTTT. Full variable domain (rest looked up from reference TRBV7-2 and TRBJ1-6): GAGVSQSPSNKVTEKGKDVELRCDPISGHTALYWYRQSLGQGLEFLIYFQGNSAPDKSGLPSDRFSAERTGGSVSTLTIQRTQQEDSAVYLCASSSTGQGVSYNSPLHFGNGTRLTVT.

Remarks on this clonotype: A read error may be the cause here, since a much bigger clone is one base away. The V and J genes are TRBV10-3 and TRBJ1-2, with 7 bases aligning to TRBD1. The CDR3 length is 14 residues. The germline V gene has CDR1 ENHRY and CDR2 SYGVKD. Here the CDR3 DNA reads TGTGCCATCAGTGGGACAGGCCCTAACTATGGCCACACCTTC. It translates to CAISGTGPNYGHTF.

CDR3 nucleotide sequence: TGCAGCGCTGTGGACGGCAGCTTCTACGAGCAGTACTTC. It codes for CSAVDGSFYEQYF. The V call is TRBV29-1, the J call TRBJ2-7; D not resolved. Germline V CDR1 and CDR2: SQVTM, ANQGSEA. V lost 7 bases and J 3 bases, leaving 16 bases between the germline ends. The CDR3 covers 13 residues.

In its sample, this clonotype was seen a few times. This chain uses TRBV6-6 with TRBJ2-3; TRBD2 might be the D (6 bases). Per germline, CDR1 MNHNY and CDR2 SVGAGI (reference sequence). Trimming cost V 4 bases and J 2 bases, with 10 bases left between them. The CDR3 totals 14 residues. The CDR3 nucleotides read TGTGCCAGCAGTTCGGGGACTTTCACAGATACGCAGTATTTT. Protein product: CASSSGTFTDTQYF.

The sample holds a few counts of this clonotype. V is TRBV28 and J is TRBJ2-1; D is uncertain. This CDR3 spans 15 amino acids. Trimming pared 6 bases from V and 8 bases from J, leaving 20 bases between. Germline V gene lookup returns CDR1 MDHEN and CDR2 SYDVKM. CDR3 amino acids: CASRRPGRKVDEQFF. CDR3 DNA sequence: TGTGCCAGCAGACGGCCGGGTCGAAAAGTGGATGAGCAGTTCTTC. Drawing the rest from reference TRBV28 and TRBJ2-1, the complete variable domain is DVKVTQSSRYLVKRTGEKVFLECVQDMDHENMFWYRQDPGLGLRLIYFSYDVKMKEKGDIPEGYSVSREKKERFSLILESASTNQTSMYLCASRRPGRKVDEQFFGPGTRLTVL.

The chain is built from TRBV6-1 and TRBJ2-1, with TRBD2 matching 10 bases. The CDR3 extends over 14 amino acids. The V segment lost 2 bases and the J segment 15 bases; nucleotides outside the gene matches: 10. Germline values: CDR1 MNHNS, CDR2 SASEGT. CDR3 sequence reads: CASSETSAGGLAFF. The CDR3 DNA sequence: TGTGCCAGCAGTGAAACCTCAGCGGGAGGGTTAGCGTTCTTC.

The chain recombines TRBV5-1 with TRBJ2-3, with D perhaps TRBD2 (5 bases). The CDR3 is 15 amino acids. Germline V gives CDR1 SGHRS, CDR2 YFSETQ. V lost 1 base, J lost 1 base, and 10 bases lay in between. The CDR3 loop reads CASSLRGIGTDTQYF. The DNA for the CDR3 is TGCGCCAGCAGCTTGAGAGGGATTGGCACAGATACGCAGTATTTT.

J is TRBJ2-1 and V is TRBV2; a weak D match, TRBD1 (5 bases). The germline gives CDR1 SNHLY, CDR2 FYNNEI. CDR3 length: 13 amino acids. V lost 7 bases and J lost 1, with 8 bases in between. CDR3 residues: CASIGASYNEQFF. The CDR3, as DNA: TGTGCCAGCATTGGGGCTTCCTACAATGAGCAGTTCTTC.

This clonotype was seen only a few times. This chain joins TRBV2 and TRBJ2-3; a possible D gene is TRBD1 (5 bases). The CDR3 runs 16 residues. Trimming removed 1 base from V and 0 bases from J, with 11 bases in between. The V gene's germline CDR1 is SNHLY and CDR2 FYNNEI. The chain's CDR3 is CASSEGSRASTDTQYF. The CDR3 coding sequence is TGTGCCAGCAGTGAAGGATCCAGGGCTAGCACAGATACGCAGTATTTT. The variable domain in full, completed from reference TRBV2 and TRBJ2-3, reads EPEVTQTPSHQVTQMGQEVILRCVPISNHLYFYWYRQILGQKVEFLVSFYNNEISEKSEIFDDQFSVERPDGSNFTLKIRSTKLEDSAMYFCASSEGSRASTDTQYFGPGTRLTVL.